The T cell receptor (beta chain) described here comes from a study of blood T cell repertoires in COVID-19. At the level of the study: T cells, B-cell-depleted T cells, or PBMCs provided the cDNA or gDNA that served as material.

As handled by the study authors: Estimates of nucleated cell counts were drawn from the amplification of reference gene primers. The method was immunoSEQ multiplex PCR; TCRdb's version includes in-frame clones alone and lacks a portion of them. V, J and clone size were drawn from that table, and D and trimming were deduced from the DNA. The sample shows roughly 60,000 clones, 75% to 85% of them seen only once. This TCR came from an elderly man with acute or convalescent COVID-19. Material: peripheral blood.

CDR3: CASSYLTLYNEQFF. For the CDR3, the DNA is TGTGCCAGCAGCTACCTAACCCTCTACAATGAGCAGTTCTTC. This chain joins TRBV3-1 (or the pseudogene TRBV3-2) and TRBJ2-1; D unclear. The V gene lost 5 bases and the J gene lost 3 bases, with 11 bases spanning the gap. The CDR3 covers 14 residues. Germline V gene data show CDR1 as LGHDT and CDR2 as YNNKEL (reference sequence).